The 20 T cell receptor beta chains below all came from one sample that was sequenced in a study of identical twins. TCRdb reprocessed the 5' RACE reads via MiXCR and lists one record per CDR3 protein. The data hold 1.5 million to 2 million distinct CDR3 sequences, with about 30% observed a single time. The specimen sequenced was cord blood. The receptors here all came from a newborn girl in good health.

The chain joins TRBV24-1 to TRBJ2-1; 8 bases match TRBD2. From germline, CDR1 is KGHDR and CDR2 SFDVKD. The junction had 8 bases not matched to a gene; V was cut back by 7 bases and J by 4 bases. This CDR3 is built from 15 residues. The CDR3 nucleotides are TGTGCCACCAGCGGGAGGGGGGGGACATACAATGAGCAGTTCTTC. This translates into CATSGRGGTYNEQFF.

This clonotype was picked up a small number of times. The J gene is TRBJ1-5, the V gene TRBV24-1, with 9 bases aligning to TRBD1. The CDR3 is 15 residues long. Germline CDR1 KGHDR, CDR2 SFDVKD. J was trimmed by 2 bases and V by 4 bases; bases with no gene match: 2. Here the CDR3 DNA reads TGTGCCACCAGTGACTGGACAGGGGGCAATCAGCCCCAGCATTTT. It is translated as CATSDWTGGNQPQHF.

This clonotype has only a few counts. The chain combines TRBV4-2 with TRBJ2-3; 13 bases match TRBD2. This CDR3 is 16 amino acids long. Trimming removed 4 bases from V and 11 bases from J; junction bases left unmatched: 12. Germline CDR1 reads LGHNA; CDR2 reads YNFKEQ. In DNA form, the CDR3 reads TGTGCCAGCAGCCCGAAAAAAGGACTAGCGGGGGTATGGCAGTATTTT. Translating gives CASSPKKGLAGVWQYF.

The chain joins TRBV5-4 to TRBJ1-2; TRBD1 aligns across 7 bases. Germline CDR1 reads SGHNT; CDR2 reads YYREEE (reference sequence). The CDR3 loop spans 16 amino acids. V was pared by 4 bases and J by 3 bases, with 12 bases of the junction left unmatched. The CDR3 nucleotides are TGTGCCAGCAGCCGACGCATTAGACAGGGAGACTATGGCTACACCTTC. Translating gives CASSRRIRQGDYGYTF.

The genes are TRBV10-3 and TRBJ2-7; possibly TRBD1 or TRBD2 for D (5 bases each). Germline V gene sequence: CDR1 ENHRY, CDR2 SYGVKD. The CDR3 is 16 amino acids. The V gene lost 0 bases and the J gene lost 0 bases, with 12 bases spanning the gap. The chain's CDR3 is CAISESGRPSSYEQYF. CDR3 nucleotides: TGTGCCATCAGTGAGTCGGGACGGCCAAGCTCCTACGAGCAGTACTTC.

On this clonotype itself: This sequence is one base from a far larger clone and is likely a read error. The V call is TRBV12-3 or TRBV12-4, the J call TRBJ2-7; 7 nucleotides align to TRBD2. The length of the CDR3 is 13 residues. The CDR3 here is CASSLGGTYEHYF. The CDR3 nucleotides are TGTGCCAGCAGTTTGGGGGGGACCTACGAGCACTACTTC.

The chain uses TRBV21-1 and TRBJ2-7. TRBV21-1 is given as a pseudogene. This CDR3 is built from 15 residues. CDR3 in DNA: TGTGCCAGCAGCCGAAGGGATCCAAACTCCTACGAGCAGTACTTC. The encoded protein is CASSRRDPNSYEQYF.

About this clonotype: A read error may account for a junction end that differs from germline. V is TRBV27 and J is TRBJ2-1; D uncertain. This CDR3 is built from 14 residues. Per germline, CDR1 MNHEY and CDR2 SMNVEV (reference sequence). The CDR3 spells CATKTITGYSEQFF. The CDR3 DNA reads TGTGCCACCAAGACAATCACCGGATACAGTGAGCAGTTCTTC.

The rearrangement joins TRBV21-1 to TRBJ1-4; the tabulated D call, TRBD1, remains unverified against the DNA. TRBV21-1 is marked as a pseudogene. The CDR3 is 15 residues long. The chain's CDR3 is CASSNQQGKDEKLFF. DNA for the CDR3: TGTGCCAGCAGCAATCAACAGGGGAAGGATGAAAAACTGTTTTTT.

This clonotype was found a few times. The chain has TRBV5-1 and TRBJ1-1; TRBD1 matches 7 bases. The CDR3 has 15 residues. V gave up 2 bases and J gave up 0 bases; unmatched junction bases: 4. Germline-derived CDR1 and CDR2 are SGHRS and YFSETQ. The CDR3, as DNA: TGCGCCAGCAGCTTCACGACAGGGATGAACACTGAAGCTTTCTTT. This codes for CASSFTTGMNTEAFF.

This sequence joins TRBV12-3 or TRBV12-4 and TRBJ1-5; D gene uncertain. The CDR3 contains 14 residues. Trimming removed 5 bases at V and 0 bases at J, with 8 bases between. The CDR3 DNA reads TGTGCCAGCAGTCCGTGGGCTAGCAATCAGCCCCAGCATTTT. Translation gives CASSPWASNQPQHF.

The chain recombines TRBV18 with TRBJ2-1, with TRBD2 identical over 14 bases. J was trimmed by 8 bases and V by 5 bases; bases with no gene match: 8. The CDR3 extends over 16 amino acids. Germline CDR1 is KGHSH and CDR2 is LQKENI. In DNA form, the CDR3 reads TGTGCCAGCTCATCCGGACTAGCGGGGGGTCAGGATGAGCAGTTCTTC. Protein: CASSSGLAGGQDEQFF.

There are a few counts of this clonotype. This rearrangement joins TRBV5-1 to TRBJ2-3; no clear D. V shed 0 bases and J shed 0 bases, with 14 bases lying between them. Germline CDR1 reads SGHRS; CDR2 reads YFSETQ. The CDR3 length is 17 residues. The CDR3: CASSLGNTLASTDTQYF. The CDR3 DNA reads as TGCGCCAGCAGCTTGGGGAATACATTGGCTAGCACAGATACGCAGTATTTT.

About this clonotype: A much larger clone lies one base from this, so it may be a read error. For the CDR3, the DNA is TGTGCCAGCAGTTTAGGACAGGGGACTGGAGATACGCAGTATTTT. Its protein product is CASSLGQGTGDTQYF. This chain links TRBV12-3 or TRBV12-4 with TRBJ2-3; 8 bases are a match to TRBD1. The junction had 5 bases not matched to a gene; V was cut back by 1 base and J by 5 bases. The CDR3 is made up of 15 amino acids.

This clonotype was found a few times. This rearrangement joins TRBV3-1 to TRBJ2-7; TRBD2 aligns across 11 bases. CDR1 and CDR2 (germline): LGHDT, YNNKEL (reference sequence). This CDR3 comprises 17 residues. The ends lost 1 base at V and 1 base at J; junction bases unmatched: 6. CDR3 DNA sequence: TGTGCCAGCAGCCAAGGACTAGCGGGACCCTTGTCCTACGAGCAGTACTTC. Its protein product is CASSQGLAGPLSYEQYF.

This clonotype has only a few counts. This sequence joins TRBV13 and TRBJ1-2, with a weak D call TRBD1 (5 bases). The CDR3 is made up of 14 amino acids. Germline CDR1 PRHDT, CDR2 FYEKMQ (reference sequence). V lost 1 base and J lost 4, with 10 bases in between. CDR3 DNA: TGTGCCAGCAGCTTAGCTAGGGGAGTCTATGGCTACACCTTC. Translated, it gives CASSLARGVYGYTF.

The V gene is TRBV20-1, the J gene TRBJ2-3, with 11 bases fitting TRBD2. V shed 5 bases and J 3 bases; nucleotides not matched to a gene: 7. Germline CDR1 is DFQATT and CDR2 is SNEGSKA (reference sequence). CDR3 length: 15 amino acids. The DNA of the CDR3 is TGCAGTGCTTTTTCAGGACTAGCGGGTACAGATACGCAGTATTTT. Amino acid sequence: CSAFSGLAGTDTQYF.

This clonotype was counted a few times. The CDR3 DNA reads as TGCGCCAGCAGACTCACAGGGGGGAACACTGAAGCTTTCTTT. This translates into CASRLTGGNTEAFF. The rearrangement uses TRBV5-1 and TRBJ1-1; 8 bases agree with TRBD1. The CDR3 sequence is 14 residues long. The germline CDR1 and CDR2 sequences are SGHRS and YFSETQ. Trimming cost V 5 bases and J 1 base; bases outside gene matches: 4.

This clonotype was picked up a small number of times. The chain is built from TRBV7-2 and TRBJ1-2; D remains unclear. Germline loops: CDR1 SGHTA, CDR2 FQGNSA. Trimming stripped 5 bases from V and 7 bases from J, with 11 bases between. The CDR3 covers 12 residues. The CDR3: CASSPDVGGYTF. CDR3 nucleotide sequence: TGTGCCAGCAGCCCGGACGTCGGTGGCTACACCTTC.

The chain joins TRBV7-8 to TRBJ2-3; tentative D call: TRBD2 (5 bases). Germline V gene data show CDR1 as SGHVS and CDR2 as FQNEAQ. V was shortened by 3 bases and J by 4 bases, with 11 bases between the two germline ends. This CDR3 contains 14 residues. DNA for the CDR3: TGTGCCAGCAGCTTCGCTAGCTCCGCAGATACGCAGTATTTT. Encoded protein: CASSFASSADTQYF.